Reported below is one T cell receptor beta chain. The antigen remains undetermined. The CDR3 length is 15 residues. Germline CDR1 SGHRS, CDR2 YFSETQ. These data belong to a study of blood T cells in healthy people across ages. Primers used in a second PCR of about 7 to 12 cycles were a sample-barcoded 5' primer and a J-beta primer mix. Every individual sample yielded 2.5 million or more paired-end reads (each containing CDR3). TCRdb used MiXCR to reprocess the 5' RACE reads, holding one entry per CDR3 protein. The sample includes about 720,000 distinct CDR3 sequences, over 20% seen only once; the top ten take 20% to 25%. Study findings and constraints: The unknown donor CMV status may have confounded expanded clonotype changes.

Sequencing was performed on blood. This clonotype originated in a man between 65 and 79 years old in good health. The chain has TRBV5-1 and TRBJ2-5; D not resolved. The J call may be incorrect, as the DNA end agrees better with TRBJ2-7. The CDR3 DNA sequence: TGCGCCAGCAGCTTGTCATGGACGGGTTCCTACGAGCAGTACTTC. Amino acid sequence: CASSLSWTGSYEQYF.